The 25 T cell receptor beta chains given below trace back to one sample, sequenced in a study of prognosis after radiotherapy for stage I lung cancer. With two-round multiplex PCR, TCR beta CDR3 sequences were amplified from genomic DNA. With primers specific to each TRBV and TRBJ gene, the first-round PCR was performed. Each CDR3 protein is one row after TCRdb ran MiXCR on the multiplex PCR reads. The profile shows tens of thousands of distinct CDR3 sequences, about 35% of them singletons. This sample comprised PBMCs, obtained before or after stereotactic body radiation therapy (not recorded which). The receptors stem from a donor over 45 with non-small cell lung cancer.

This clonotype was seen many times. This chain joins TRBV7-2 and TRBJ2-1; D possibly corresponds to TRBD1 (6 bases). The CDR3 has 14 residues. Trimming removed 1 base at V and 6 bases at J, with 10 bases between. Germline values: CDR1 SGHTA, CDR2 FQGNSA. The CDR3 coding sequence is TGTGCCAGCAGCTTAGAACAGGGAAGCAATGAGCAGTTCTTC. Residues: CASSLEQGSNEQFF.

In its sample, this clonotype was seen many times. The V and J genes are TRBV10-3 and TRBJ2-1; 7 bases fit TRBD2. The CDR3 length is 15 residues. Trimming removed 10 bases from V and 0 bases from J; junction bases left unmatched: 9. The germline CDR1 and CDR2 sequences are ENHRY and SYGVKD. The CDR3 here is CATDPSGSSYNEQFF. The CDR3 DNA sequence: TGTGCCACCGACCCTAGCGGAAGCTCCTACAATGAGCAGTTCTTC.

Note on this clonotype: This may be a read error, as it is one base from a much larger clone. The V call is TRBV20-1, the J call TRBJ1-5, with 9 bases aligning to TRBD1. The length of the CDR3 is 13 residues. CDR1 and CDR2 (germline): DFQATT, SNEGSKA (reference sequence). The CDR3 protein is CSAATGGNQPPHF. CDR3 nucleotides: TGCAGTGCCGCAACAGGGGGCAATCAGCCCCCGCATTTT.

This clonotype was observed at least ten times. For the CDR3, the DNA is TGTGCCAGTAGTATAGGGCGAGTGGGGGCTGAAGCTTTCTTT. Translated, it gives CASSIGRVGAEAFF. The genes are TRBV19 and TRBJ1-1, with D perhaps matching TRBD1 (5 bases). Germline V lookup: CDR1 LNHDA, CDR2 SQIVND (reference sequence). The CDR3 has 14 residues. The V and J ends lost 1 base and 6 bases respectively, with 12 bases between them.

This clonotype came up many times. V gene TRBV7-2 combines with J gene TRBJ2-2; TRBD2 agrees at 12 bases. J lost 2 bases, V lost 10 bases, and 11 bases had no gene match. The CDR3 runs 17 residues. From germline, CDR1 is SGHTA and CDR2 FQGNSA. The CDR3 sequence is CAKQRTSGIRNTGELFF. The CDR3 nucleotides are TGTGCCAAACAAAGGACTAGCGGGATTCGCAACACCGGGGAGCTGTTTTTT.

This clonotype was detected ten times or more. The J gene is TRBJ1-1, the V gene TRBV12-3 or TRBV12-4; D is unresolved. This CDR3 is 13 amino acids long. The ends were cut back, 3 bases at V and 2 bases at J, with 7 bases in the middle. CDR3 nucleotide sequence: TGTGCCAGCAGTTTTGGCACTAACACTGAAGCTTTCTTT. Translation gives CASSFGTNTEAFF.

There are a few counts of this clonotype. It may be a read error: a sequence one base away is much more abundant. The chain joins TRBV6-2 or TRBV6-3 to TRBJ1-5, with no clear D. The CDR3 loop spans 11 amino acids. Germline CDR1 is MNHEY and CDR2 is SVGEGT. Here the CDR3 reads CDSTAWGPQHF. In DNA, the CDR3 is TGTGACAGCACTGCCTGGGGACCCCAGCATTTT.

With regard to this clonotype: This sequence is one base from a far larger clone and is likely a read error. The chain has TRBV2 and TRBJ2-2; the D is unclear. The CDR3 spans 13 residues. Germline V gives CDR1 SNHLY, CDR2 FYNNEI. Trimming pared 6 bases from V and 9 bases from J, leaving 14 bases between. CDR3 DNA: TGTGCCAGCAGCCCGCCGTCGAGGTGGGAGCTGTTTTTT. It is translated as CASSPPSRWELFF.

The DNA for the CDR3 is TGTGCCAGTAAGTCGTTAGTGGGGCATACCAATGAGCAGTTCTTC. As protein: CASKSLVGHTNEQFF. The chain has TRBV19 and TRBJ2-1, with a possible D match to TRBD1 (5 bases). Trimming took off 7 bases at V and 6 bases at J, with 19 bases between the two ends. This CDR3 has 15 residues. Germline V lookup: CDR1 LNHDA, CDR2 SQIVND (reference sequence).

This clonotype appeared many times. V gene TRBV20-1 combines with J gene TRBJ2-1, with TRBD2 as a possible D gene (5 bases). V shed 0 bases and J shed 12 bases, with 18 bases lying between them. The CDR3 consists of 14 residues. CDR1 and CDR2 (germline): DFQATT, SNEGSKA (reference sequence). CDR3 in amino acids: CSARDKPHGGPQFF. Written as DNA, the CDR3 is TGCAGTGCTAGAGATAAGCCCCATGGAGGACCGCAGTTCTTC.

With respect to this clonotype: A read error may produce the germline difference seen at one junction end. This chain links TRBV5-1 with TRBJ2-7; D perhaps matches TRBD2 (5 bases). The germline CDR1 and CDR2 sequences are SGHRS and YFSETQ. The CDR3 is 14 residues long. The CDR3 loop reads CSSSLTSSAYEQYF. CDR3 in DNA: TGTTCCAGCAGCTTGACCAGTAGCGCCTACGAGCAGTACTTC.

This clonotype occurred many times. This chain uses TRBV29-1 with TRBJ2-1; 9 bases fit TRBD2. From germline, CDR1 is SQVTM and CDR2 ANQGSEA. The V and J ends lost 7 bases and 4 bases, in that order; junction bases with no gene match: 5. CDR3 length: 13 residues. CDR3 coding DNA: TGCAGCGCGGCGGGAGGGCCTTACAATGAGCAGTTCTTC. Its translation: CSAAGGPYNEQFF.

There are many counts of this clonotype. The chain joins TRBV19 to TRBJ1-1; D ambiguous. The CDR3 spans 15 residues. Trimming took 3 bases from V and 1 from J, leaving 12 bases between them. The V gene's germline CDR1 is LNHDA and CDR2 SQIVND (reference sequence). CDR3 DNA sequence: TGTGCCAGTAGTATTTCGTCGGGGAAGAACACTGAAGCTTTCTTT. This gives the protein CASSISSGKNTEAFF.

The chain links TRBV5-4 to TRBJ1-1, with D unclear. V was cut by 4 bases and J by 1 base, with 14 bases left in between. The CDR3 is 15 amino acids. The germline CDR1 and CDR2 sequences are SGHNT and YYREEE (reference sequence). The CDR3 here is CASSPPGPRNTEAFF. CDR3 coding DNA: TGTGCCAGCAGCCCCCCAGGCCCGAGGAACACTGAAGCTTTCTTT.

V gene TRBV5-5 combines with J gene TRBJ1-1; no firm D call. In germline, CDR1 is SGHKS, CDR2 YYEKEE (reference sequence). V shed 2 bases and J shed 1 base, with 21 bases lying between them. The CDR3 is 18 amino acids. The CDR3 loop is CASSFGPQRLVTNTEAFF. The CDR3 DNA reads TGTGCCAGCAGCTTCGGGCCCCAAAGGTTAGTTACGAACACTGAAGCTTTCTTT.

The chain has TRBV6-2 or TRBV6-3 and TRBJ2-1, with 10 bases that match TRBD2. The V gene's germline CDR1 is MNHEY and CDR2 SVGEGT. J lost 9 bases, V lost 4 bases, and 12 bases had no gene match. The CDR3 length is 16 residues. The chain's CDR3 is CASSSYQREGLGEQFF. The CDR3 coding sequence is TGTGCCAGCAGTTCCTACCAGCGGGAGGGCCTAGGTGAGCAGTTCTTC.

This clonotype was counted many times. The gene calls are TRBV27 and TRBJ2-2, with 10 nucleotides matching TRBD2. Germline lookup yields CDR1 MNHEY and CDR2 SMNVEV (reference sequence). V was clipped by 5 bases and J by 4 bases; unmatched bases: 13. This CDR3 is 18 amino acids long. The CDR3 sequence: CASSRLAGVQLATGELFF. CDR3 DNA sequence: TGTGCCAGCAGTAGGCTAGCGGGAGTGCAGTTGGCCACCGGGGAGCTGTTTTTT.

This clonotype was seen ten or more times. As DNA, the CDR3 is TGTGCCAGCAGCTTGTCAGGGTTGGAGGAAAAACTGTTTTTT. Protein sequence: CASSLSGLEEKLFF. The gene calls are TRBV5-4 and TRBJ1-4, with a tentative D call TRBD1 (5 bases). This CDR3 is 14 amino acids long. The germline gives CDR1 SGHNT, CDR2 YYREEE (reference sequence). Trimming left V 1 base short and J 8 bases short, with 12 bases between.

The chain joins TRBV18 to TRBJ2-7, with D perhaps matching TRBD2 (6 bases). The germline gives CDR1 KGHSH, CDR2 LQKENI. The germline V and J ends were trimmed by 8 bases and 2 bases, with 16 bases remaining between them. CDR3 length: 14 residues. Written as DNA, the CDR3 is TGTGCCAGCCATCGGGGGATCTTTACCTACGAGCAGTACTTC. Translation gives CASHRGIFTYEQYF.

This sequence joins TRBV3-1 and TRBJ1-1, with a tentative D call TRBD1 (5 bases). The CDR3 loop spans 14 amino acids. The V end was cut by 7 bases, the J end by 1 base, with 13 bases between. The germline V gene encodes CDR1 LGHDT and CDR2 YNNKEL (reference sequence). CDR3 sequence: CASTSLGGNTEAFF. CDR3 nucleotide sequence: TGTGCCAGCACCTCCCTCGGGGGGAACACTGAAGCTTTCTTT. Filled out from reference TRBV3-1 and TRBJ1-1, the complete variable domain reads DTAVSQTPKYLVTQMGNDKSIKCEQNLGHDTMYWYKQDSKKFLKIMFSYNNKELIINETVPNRFSPKSPDKAHLNLHINSLELGDSAVYFCASTSLGGNTEAFFGQGTRLTVV.

This clonotype was observed at least ten times. The rearrangement joins TRBV7-3 to TRBJ2-2, with D perhaps TRBD2 (5 bases). Trimming removed 5 bases from V and 8 bases from J, with 15 bases in between. The CDR3 loop spans 14 amino acids. Germline assignment: CDR1 SGHTA and CDR2 FQGTGA. CDR3 nucleotides: TGTGCCAGCAGCCCCTCGGGATTGGGTGGGGAGCTGTTTTTT. This sequence encodes CASSPSGLGGELFF. Based on the CDR3 plus reference TRBV7-3 and TRBJ2-2, the full variable domain is GAGVSQTPSNKVTEKGKYVELRCDPISGHTALYWYRQSLGQGPEFLIYFQGTGAADDSGLPNDRFFAVRPEGSVSTLKIQRTERGDSAVYLCASSPSGLGGELFFGEGSRLTVL.

This clonotype came up many times. The chain joins TRBV5-1 to TRBJ1-4; TRBD1 matches 7 bases. CDR3 length: 17 residues. CDR1 is SGHRS, CDR2 YFSETQ, per germline. The J segment lost 5 bases and the V segment lost 2 bases, leaving 12 bases of the junction unmatched. CDR3 DNA: TGCGCCAGCAGCTTCGGGACAGCCGTCCTAACAAATGAAAAACTGTTTTTT. It is translated as CASSFGTAVLTNEKLFF. Looking up the rest from reference TRBV5-1 and TRBJ1-4 gives the full variable domain: KAGVTQTPRYLIKTRGQQVTLSCSPISGHRSVSWYQQTPGQGLQFLFEYFSETQRNKGNFPGRFSGRQFSNSRSEMNVSTLELGDSALYLCASSFGTAVLTNEKLFFGSGTQLSVL.

The chain couples TRBV2 to TRBJ1-2; D is ambiguous. Between the trimmed V and J ends, which lost 5 bases and 6 bases, there was a span of 16 bases. The CDR3 has 14 amino acids. CDR1 SNHLY and CDR2 FYNNEI come from the germline V gene. CDR3 sequence reads: CASSFPLSNHGYTF. The CDR3 DNA follows: TGTGCCAGCAGTTTTCCTTTGTCGAATCATGGCTACACCTTC. Full variable domain (remainder filled in from reference TRBV2 and TRBJ1-2): EPEVTQTPSHQVTQMGQEVILRCVPISNHLYFYWYRQILGQKVEFLVSFYNNEISEKSEIFDDQFSVERPDGSNFTLKIRSTKLEDSAMYFCASSFPLSNHGYTFGSGTRLTVV.

As regards this clonotype: This clone may be a read error of a much larger clone one base away. The DNA for the CDR3 is TGCGCCAGTACCTCGGGACAGGGGGCAAACAATGAGCAGTTCTTC. Translated: CASTSGQGANNEQFF. This chain connects TRBV5-1 to TRBJ2-1; 12 bases map to TRBD1. The germline CDR1 and CDR2 sequences are SGHRS and YFSETQ. The V and J ends lost 8 bases and 5 bases, in that order; junction bases with no gene match: 8. The CDR3 runs to 15 residues.

This clonotype was observed many times. J is TRBJ2-1 and V is TRBV20-1; D unresolved. CDR3 length: 11 residues. Germline CDR1 DFQATT, CDR2 SNEGSKA (reference sequence). Trimming took off 5 bases at V and 16 bases at J, with 18 bases between the two ends. This CDR3 is CSARVDKGKFF. As DNA, the CDR3 is TGCAGTGCTCGAGTAGACAAAGGGAAATTCTTC.